What follows is one T cell receptor (beta chain) and its context. Sequenced by immunoSEQ multiplex PCR; TCRdb stores in-frame clones only, minus some. This repertoire shows 250,000 to 300,000 clones, 65% to 90% found once; its top ten account for under 3%. The sample originates from a study of blood T cell repertoires in COVID-19. CDR1 is LNHDA and CDR2 is SQIVND in the germline V gene (reference sequence). The ends lost 4 bases at V and 0 bases at J; junction bases unmatched: 5. This CDR3 comprises 16 residues. This receptor was obtained from a woman aged 55-69 years with active or convalescent COVID-19. The material sequenced was peripheral blood. V usage is TRBV19 and J usage is TRBJ1-1, with TRBD1 matching over 10 bases. In DNA form, the CDR3 reads TGTGCCAGTAGTAAGGGACAGGGGAGGATGAACACTGAAGCTTTCTTT. This gives the protein CASSKGQGRMNTEAFF. The full variable domain, completed using reference TRBV19 and TRBJ1-1, is DGGITQSPKYLFRKEGQNVTLSCEQNLNHDAMYWYRQDPGQGLRLIYYSQIVNDFQKGDIAEGYSVSREKKESFPLTVTSAQKNPTAFYLCASSKGQGRMNTEAFFGQGTRLTVV.